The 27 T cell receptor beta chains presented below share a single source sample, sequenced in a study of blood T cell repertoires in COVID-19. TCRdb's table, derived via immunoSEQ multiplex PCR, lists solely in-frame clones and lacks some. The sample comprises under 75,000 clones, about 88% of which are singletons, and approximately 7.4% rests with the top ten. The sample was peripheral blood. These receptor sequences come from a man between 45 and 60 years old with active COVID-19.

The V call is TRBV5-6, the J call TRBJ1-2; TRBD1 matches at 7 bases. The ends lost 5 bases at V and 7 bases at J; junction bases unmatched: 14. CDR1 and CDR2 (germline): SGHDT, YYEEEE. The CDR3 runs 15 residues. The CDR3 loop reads CASSSRGGLEGGYTF. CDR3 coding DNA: TGTGCCAGCAGTTCCCGAGGGGGCCTCGAGGGTGGCTACACCTTC.

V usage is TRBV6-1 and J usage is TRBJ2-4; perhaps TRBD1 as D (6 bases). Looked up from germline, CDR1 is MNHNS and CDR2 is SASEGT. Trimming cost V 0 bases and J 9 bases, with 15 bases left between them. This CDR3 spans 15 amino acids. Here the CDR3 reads CASSEAVTVRGIQYF. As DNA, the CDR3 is TGTGCCAGCAGTGAAGCGGTCACGGTCAGGGGCATTCAGTACTTC.

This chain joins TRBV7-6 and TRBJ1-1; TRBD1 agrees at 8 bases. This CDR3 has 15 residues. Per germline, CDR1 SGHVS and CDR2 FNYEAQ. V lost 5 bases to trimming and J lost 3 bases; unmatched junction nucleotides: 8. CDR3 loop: CASSPGTGLDTEAFF. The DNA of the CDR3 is TGTGCCAGCAGCCCGGGGACAGGTTTGGACACTGAAGCTTTCTTT.

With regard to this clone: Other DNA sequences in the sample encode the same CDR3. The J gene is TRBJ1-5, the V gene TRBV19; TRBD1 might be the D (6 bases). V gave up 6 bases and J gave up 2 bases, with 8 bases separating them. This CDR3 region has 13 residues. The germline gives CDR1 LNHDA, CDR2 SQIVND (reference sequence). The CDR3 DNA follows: TGTGCCAGTAGGGACAGCGGCAATCAGCCCCAGCATTTT. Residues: CASRDSGNQPQHF.

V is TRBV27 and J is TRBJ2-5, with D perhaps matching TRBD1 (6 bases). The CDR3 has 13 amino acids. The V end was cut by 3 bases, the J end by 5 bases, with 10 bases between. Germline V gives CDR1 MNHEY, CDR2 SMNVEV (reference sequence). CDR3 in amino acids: CASSLDSRETQYF. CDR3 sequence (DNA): TGTGCCAGCAGTTTGGACAGTCGGGAGACCCAGTACTTC.

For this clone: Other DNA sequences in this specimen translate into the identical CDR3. For the CDR3, the DNA is TGTGCCAGCAGCGCAATCACAGATACGCAGTATTTT. Translating it yields CASSAITDTQYF. The chain carries TRBV9 and TRBJ2-3; D ambiguous. CDR3 size: 12 residues. V was clipped by 3 bases and J by 2 bases, with 4 bases between them. Germline assignment: CDR1 SGDLS and CDR2 YYNGEE.

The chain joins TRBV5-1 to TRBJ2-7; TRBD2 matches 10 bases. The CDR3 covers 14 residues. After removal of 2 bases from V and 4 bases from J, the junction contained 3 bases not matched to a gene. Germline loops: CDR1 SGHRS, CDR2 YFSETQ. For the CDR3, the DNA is TGCGCCAGCAGCTTTACTAGCGGGGAGTACGAGCAGTACTTC. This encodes CASSFTSGEYEQYF.

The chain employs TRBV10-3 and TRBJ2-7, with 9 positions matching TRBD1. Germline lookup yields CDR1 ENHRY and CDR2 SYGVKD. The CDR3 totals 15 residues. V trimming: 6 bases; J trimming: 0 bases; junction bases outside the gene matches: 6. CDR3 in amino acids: CAIRTGTGSSYEQYF. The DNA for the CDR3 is TGTGCCATCAGGACCGGGACAGGGTCCTCCTACGAGCAGTACTTC.

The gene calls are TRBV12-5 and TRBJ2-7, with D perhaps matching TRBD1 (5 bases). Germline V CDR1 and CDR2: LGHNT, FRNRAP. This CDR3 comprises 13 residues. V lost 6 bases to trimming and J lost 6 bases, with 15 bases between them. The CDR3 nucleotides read TGTGCTAGTGGGGGAACCCTGGGGCTCGAGCAGTACTTC. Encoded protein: CASGGTLGLEQYF.

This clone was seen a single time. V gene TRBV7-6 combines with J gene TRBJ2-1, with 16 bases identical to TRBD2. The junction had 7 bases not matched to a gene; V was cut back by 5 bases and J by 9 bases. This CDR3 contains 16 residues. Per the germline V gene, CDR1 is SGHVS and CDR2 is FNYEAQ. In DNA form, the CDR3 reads TGTGCCAGCAGCCCTGCCGGGACTAGCGGGGGGGCTGAGCAGTTCTTC. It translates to CASSPAGTSGGAEQFF.

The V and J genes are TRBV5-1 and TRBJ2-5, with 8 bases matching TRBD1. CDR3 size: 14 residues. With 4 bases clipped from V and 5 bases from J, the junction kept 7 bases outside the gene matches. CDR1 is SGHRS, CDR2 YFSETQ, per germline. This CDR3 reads CASSPGTGGETQYF. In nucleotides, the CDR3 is TGCGCCAGCAGCCCCGGGACAGGTGGGGAGACCCAGTACTTC.

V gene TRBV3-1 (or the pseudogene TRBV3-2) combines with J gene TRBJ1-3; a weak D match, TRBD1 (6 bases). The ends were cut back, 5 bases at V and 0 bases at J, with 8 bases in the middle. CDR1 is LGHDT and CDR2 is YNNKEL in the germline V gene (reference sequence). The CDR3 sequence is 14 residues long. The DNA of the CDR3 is TGTGCCAGCAGCGAACAGGGCTCTGGAAACACCATATATTTT. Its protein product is CASSEQGSGNTIYF.

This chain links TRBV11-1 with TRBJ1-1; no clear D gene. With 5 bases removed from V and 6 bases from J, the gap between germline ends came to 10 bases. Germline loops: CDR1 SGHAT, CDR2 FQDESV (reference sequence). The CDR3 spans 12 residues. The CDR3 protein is CASSGEMPEAFF. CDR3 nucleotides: TGTGCCAGCAGCGGAGAGATGCCTGAAGCTTTCTTT.

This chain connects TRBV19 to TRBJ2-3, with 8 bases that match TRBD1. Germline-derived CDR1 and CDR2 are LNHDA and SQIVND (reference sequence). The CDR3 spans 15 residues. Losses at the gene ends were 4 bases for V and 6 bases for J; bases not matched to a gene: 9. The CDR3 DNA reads TGTGCCAGTAGTAACCCGATGACAGGGGATGATACGCAGTATTTT. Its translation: CASSNPMTGDDTQYF.

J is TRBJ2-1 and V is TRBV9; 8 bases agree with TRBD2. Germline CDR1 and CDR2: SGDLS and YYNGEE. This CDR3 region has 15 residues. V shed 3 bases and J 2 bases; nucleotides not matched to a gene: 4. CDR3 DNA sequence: TGTGCCAGCAGCGAAGGACTAGCCGCCTACAATGAGCAGTTCTTC. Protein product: CASSEGLAAYNEQFF.

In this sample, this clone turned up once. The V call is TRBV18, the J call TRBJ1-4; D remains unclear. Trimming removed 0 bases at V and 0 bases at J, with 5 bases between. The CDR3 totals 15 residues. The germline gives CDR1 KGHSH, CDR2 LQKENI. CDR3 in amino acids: CASSPPRATNEKLFF. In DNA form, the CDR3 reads TGTGCCAGCTCACCACCGCGAGCAACTAATGAAAAACTGTTTTTT. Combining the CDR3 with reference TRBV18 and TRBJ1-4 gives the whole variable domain NAGVMQNPRHLVRRRGQEARLRCSPMKGHSHVYWYRQLPEEGLKFMVYLQKENIIDESGMPKERFSAEFPKEGPSILRIQQVVRGDSAAYFCASSPPRATNEKLFFGSGTQLSVL.

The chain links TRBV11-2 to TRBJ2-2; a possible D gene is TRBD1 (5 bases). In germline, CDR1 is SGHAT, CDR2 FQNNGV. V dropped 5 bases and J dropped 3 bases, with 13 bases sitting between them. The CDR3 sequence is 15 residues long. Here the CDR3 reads CASSPSRAYTGELFF. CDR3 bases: TGTGCCAGCAGCCCAAGCAGGGCCTACACCGGGGAGCTGTTTTTT.

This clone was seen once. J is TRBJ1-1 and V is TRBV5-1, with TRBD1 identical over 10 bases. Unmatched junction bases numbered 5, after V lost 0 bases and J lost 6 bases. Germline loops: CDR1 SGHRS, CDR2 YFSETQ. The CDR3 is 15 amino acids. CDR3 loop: CASSLGGQGVSEAFF. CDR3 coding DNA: TGCGCCAGCAGCTTGGGTGGACAGGGGGTTTCTGAAGCTTTCTTT.

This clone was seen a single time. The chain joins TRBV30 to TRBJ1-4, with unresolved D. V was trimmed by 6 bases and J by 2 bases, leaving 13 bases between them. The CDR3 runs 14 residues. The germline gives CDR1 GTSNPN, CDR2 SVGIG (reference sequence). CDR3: CACRPSQTNEKLFF. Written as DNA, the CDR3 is TGTGCCTGTCGTCCCTCACAGACTAATGAAAAACTGTTTTTT.

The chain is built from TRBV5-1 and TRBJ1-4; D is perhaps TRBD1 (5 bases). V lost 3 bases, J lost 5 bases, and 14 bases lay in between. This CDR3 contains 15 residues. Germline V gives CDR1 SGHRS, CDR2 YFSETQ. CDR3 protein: CASSWRGEENEKLFF. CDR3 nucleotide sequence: TGCGCCAGCAGCTGGAGGGGAGAAGAGAATGAAAAACTGTTTTTT.

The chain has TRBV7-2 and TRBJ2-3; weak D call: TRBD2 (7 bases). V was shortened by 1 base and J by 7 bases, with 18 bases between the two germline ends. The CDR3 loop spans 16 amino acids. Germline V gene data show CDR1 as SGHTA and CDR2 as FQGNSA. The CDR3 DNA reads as TGTGCCAGCAGCTTAGTAGGGGGGGGAAAAATGAATACGCAGTATTTT. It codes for CASSLVGGGKMNTQYF.

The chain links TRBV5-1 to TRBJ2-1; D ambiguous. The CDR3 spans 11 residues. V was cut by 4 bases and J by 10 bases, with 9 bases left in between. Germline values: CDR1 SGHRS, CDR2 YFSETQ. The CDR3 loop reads CASSLTLEQFF. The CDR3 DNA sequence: TGCGCCAGCAGCCTTACTTTAGAGCAGTTCTTC.

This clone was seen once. The CDR3 sequence: CASSQGQGPNTGELFF. CDR3 nucleotide sequence: TGCGCCAGCAGCCAAGGGCAGGGTCCGAACACCGGGGAGCTGTTTTTT. The chain uses TRBV4-3 and TRBJ2-2; TRBD1 is a possible D gene (5 bases). CDR3 size: 16 residues. Per the germline V gene, CDR1 is LGHNA and CDR2 is YSLEER. Trimming left V 1 base short and J 0 bases short, with 9 bases between.

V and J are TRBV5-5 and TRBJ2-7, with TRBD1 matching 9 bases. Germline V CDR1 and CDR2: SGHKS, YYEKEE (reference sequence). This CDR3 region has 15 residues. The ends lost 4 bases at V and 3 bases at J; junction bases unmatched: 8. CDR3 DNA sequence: TGTGCCAGCAGCCCCGCTCCGGGACAGGGCTACGAGCAGTACTTC. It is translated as CASSPAPGQGYEQYF.

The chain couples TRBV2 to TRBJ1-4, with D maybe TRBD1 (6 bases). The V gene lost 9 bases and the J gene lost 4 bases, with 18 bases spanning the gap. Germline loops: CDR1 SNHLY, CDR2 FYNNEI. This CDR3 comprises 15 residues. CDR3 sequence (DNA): TGTGCCAGTAGGCGGGGGGGGCGTATTAATGAAAAACTGTTTTTT. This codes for CASRRGGRINEKLFF.

The CDR3 is CASSLDDSLRKETQYF. DNA of the CDR3: TGTGCCAGCAGCTTAGACGACAGCCTTAGAAAAGAGACCCAGTACTTC. The chain is built from TRBV11-2 and TRBJ2-5; a possible D gene is TRBD1 (5 bases). The CDR3 is 16 amino acids. The V end was cut by 0 bases, the J end by 3 bases, with 14 bases between. Germline CDR1 reads SGHAT; CDR2 reads FQNNGV.

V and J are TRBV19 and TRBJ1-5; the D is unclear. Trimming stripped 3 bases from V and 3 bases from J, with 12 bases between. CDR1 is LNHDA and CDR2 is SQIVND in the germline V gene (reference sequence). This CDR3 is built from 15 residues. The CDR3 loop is CASSIFHSLNQPQHF. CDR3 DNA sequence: TGTGCCAGTAGTATTTTTCACAGCCTCAATCAGCCCCAGCATTTT.